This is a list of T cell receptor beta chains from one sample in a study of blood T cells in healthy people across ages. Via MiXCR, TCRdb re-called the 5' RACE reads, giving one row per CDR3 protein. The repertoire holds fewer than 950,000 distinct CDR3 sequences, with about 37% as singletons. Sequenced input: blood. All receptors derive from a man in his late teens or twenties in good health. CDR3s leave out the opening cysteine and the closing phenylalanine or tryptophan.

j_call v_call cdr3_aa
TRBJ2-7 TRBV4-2 ASSQERGPAYEQY
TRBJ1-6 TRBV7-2 ASSWGTGASPLH
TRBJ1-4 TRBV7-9 ASSDTKKQGREKLF
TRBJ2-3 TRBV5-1 ASSAGLAQRYTDTQY
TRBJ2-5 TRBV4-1 ASSQLGVSYNEQY
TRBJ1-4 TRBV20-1 SASGGGEKLF
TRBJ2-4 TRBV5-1 ASSNDPGQGDIQY
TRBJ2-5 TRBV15 ATSTPGLIGNEQY
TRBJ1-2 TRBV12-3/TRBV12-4 ASSLEHRGGNGYT
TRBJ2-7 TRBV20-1 SARDLQYEQY
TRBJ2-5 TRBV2 ASSEGVSGETQY
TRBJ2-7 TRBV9 ASSETGRGEQY
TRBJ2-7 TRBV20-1 SARDGQSYEQY
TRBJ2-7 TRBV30 AGSVQGDEQY
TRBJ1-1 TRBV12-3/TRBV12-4 ASLTGAPVAF
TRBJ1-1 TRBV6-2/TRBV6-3 ASSYSGESAF
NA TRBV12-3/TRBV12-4 ASSPARVMYNEQY
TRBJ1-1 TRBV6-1 ASSGSTTGREAF
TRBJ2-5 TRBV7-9 ASSQTGQVQETQY
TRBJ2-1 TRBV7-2 ASSLSGGFNNEQF
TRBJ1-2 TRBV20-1 SARSRRGAYGYT
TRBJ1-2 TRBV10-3 AISVGVDYT
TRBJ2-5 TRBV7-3 ASSLLGGDVGETQY
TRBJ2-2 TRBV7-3 ASSTRTGETGELF
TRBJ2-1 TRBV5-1 ASSYSAAYNEQF
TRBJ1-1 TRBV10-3 AISESAGTEAF
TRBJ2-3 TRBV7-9 ASSPRRADTQY
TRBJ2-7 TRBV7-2 ASSPQGLTYEQY
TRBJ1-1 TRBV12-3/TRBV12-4 ASSSQTGLTEAF
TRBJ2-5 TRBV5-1 ASSLEFTSETQY
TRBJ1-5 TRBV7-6 ASSVGIGNQPQH
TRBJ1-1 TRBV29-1 SGSTQMNTEAF
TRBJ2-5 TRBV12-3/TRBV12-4 ASSLGWETQY
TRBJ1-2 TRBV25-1 ASSERHSGDYT
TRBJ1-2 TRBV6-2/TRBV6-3 ASKLETEAGYT
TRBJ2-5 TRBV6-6 ASSYSIGQYQETQY
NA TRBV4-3 ASSQEEGRGEQY
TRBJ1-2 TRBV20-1 RAKQGKGYT
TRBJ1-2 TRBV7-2 ASSLAGSGGYT
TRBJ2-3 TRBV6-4 ASSDGGETDTQY
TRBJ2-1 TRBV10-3 AISPRVNNEQF
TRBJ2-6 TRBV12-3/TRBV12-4 ASSFELAASSGASVLT
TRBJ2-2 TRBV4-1 ASSHGQGGPGELF
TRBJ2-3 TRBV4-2 ASSQERTGGLDTQY
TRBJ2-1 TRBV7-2 ASSLEKGSYNEQF
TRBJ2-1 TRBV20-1 SARDFKGGGHSTYNEQF
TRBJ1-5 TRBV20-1 SATGAAYSNQPQH
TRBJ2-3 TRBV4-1 ASSRSLGELGTDTQY
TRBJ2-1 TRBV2 ASRQSGGAWNEQF
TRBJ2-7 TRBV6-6 ASSPTVGSYEQY
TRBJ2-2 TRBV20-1 SARQGSNTGELF
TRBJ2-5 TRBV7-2 ASSLVDRDLEY
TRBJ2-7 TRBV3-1 ASSQDWLAGGEQY
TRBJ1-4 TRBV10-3 AISVGRSATNEKLF
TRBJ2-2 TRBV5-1 ASAFGGQGTATGELF
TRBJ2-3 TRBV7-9 ASRALADTQY